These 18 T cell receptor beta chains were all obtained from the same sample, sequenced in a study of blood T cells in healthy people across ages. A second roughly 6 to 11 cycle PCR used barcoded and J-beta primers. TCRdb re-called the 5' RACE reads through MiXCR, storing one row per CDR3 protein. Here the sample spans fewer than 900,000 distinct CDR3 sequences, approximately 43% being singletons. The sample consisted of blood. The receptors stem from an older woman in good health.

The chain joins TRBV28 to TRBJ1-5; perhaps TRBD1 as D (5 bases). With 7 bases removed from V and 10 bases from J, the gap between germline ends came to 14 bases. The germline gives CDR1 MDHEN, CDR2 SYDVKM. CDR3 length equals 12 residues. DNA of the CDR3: TGTGCCAGCACGGGGCAGGGCGTTCCCCAGCATTTT. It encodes CASTGQGVPQHF.

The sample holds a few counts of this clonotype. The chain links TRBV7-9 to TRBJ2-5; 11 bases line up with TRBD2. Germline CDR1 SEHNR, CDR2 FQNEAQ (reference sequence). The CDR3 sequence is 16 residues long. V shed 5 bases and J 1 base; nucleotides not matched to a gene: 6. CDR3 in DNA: TGTGCCAGCAGCACCCGACTAGCGGGAATCCAAGAGACCCAGTACTTC. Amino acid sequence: CASSTRLAGIQETQYF.

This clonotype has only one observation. CDR3 in DNA: TGCGCCAGCAGCCCATCTGGAGGGGGGCGAGTTGAAAAACTGTTTTTT. This gives the protein CASSPSGGGRVEKLFF. The J gene is TRBJ1-4, the V gene TRBV5-1; tentative D call: TRBD1 (6 bases). The CDR3 is made up of 16 amino acids. Trimming removed 4 bases at V and 7 bases at J, with 20 bases between. CDR1 is SGHRS and CDR2 is YFSETQ in the germline V gene.

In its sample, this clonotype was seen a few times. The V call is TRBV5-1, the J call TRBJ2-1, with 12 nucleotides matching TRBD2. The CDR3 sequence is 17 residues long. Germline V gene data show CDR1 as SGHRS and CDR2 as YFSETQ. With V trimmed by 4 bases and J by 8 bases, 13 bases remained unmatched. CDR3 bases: TGCGCCAGCAGCACTCAACCGGGACTAGCGGGTATCGATGAGCAGTTCTTC. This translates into CASSTQPGLAGIDEQFF.

The CDR3 DNA follows: TGTGCCAGCACAGGAGGGCTCGGTAGCAATCAGCCCCAGCATTTT. Protein sequence: CASTGGLGSNQPQHF. The rearrangement links TRBV12-3 or TRBV12-4 to TRBJ1-5; D remains ambiguous. CDR3 size: 15 residues. Between the trimmed V and J ends, which lost 7 bases and 0 bases, there was a span of 13 bases.

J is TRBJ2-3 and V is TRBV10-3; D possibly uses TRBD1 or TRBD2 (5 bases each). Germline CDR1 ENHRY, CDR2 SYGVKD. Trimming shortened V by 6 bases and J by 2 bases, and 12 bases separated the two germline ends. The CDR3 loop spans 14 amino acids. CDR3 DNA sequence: TGTGCCATCAGCCCCGGGGCGGTCACAGATACGCAGTATTTT. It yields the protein CAISPGAVTDTQYF.

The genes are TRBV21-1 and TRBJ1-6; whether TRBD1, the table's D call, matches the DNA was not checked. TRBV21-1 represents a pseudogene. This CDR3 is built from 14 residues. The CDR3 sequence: CASSAGQNYSPLHF. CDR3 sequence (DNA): TGTGCCAGCAGCGCAGGACAGAACTATTCACCCCTCCACTTT.

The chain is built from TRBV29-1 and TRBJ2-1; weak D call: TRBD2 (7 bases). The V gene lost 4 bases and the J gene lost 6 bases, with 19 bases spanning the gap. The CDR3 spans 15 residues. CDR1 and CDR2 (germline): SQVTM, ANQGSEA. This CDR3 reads CSVVTGGIFGNEQFF. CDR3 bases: TGCAGCGTTGTGACGGGGGGCATTTTTGGCAATGAGCAGTTCTTC.

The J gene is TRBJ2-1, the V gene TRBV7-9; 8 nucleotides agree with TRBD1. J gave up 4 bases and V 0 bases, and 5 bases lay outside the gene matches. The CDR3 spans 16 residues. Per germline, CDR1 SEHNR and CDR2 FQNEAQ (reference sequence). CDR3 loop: CASSLAPGQAYNEQFF. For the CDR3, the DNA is TGTGCCAGCAGCTTAGCGCCGGGACAGGCATACAATGAGCAGTTCTTC.

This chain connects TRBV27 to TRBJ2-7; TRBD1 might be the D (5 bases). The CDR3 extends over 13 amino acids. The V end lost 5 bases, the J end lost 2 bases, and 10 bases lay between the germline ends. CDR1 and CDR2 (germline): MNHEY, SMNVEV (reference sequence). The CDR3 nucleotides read TGTGCCAGCAGTCCCAGGGAAGCCTACGAGCAGTACTTC. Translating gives CASSPREAYEQYF.

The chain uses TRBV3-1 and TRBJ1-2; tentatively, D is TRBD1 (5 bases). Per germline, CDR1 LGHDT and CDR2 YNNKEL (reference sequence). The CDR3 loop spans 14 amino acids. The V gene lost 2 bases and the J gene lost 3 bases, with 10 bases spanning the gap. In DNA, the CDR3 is TGTGCCAGCAGCCAATTCACAGGAGACTATGGCTACACCTTC. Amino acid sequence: CASSQFTGDYGYTF.

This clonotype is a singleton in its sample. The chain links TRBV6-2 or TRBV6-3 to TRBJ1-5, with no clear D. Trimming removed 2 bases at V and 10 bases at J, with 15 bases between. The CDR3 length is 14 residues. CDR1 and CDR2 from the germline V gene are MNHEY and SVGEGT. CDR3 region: CASSYPADNRPQHF. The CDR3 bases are TGTGCCAGCAGTTACCCGGCTGACAATCGACCCCAGCATTTT.

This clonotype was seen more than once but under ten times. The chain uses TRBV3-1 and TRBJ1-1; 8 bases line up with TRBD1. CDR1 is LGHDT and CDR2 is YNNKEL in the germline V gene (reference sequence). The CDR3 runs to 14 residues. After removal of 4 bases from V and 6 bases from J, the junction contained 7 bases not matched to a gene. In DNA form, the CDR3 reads TGTGCCAGCAGCCGAGGACAGGGAGGGTCTGAAGCTTTCTTT. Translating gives CASSRGQGGSEAFF.

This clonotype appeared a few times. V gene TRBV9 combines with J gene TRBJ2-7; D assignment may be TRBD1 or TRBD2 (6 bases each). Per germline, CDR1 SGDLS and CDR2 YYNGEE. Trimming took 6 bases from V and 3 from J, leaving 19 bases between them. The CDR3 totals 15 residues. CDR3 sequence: CASNPGERVGYEQYF. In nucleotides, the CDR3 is TGTGCCAGCAACCCAGGGGAGCGGGTGGGCTACGAGCAGTACTTC.

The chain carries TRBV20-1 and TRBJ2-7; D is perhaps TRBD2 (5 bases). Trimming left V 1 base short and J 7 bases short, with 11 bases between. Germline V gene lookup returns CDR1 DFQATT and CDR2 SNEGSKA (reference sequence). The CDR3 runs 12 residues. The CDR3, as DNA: TGCAGTGCTAGAGGTCTAGCTCGTGAGCAGTACTTC. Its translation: CSARGLAREQYF.

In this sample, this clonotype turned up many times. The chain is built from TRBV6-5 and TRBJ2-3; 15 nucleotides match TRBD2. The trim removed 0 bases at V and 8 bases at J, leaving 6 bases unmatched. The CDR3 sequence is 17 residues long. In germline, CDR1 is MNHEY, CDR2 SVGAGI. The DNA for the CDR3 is TGTGCCAGCAGTTACTCAGGGACTAGCGGGGGGTTGGGTACGCAGTATTTT. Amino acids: CASSYSGTSGGLGTQYF.

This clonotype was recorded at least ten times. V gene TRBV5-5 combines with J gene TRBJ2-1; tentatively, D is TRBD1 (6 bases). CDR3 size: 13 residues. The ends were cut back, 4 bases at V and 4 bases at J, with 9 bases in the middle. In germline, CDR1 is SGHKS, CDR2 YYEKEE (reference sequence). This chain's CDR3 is CASSTGQYNEQFF. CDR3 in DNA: TGTGCCAGCAGCACCGGACAGTACAATGAGCAGTTCTTC.

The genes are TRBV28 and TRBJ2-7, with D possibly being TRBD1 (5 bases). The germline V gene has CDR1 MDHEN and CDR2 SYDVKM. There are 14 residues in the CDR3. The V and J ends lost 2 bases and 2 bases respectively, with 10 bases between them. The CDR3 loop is CASSLEETAYEQYF. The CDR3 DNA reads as TGTGCCAGCAGTTTAGAGGAGACAGCCTACGAGCAGTACTTC.